Below, 32 T cell receptor beta chains from the same sample are listed, as sequenced in a study of T cells in Graves' hyperthyroidism and ophthalmopathy (dated by TCRdb to between 2017 and 2020). The library came from multiplex PCR. Sequencing used an Illumina HiSeq 2000. TCR beta CDR3 regions were amplified from RNA transcripts. For the first round of RT-PCR on the TCR CDR3, the HTBI primer set was used together with the Qiagen OneStep RT-PCR kit. The public reads were reanalyzed by TCRdb: fastp trimming at Q25, MiXCR alignment, in-frame beta chains only. Identical CDR3 proteins give one entry, which carries the most common genes and DNA. Counted in this sample were roughly 580,000 distinct CDR3 sequences; approximately 14% of them appeared once. The ten largest make up under 7% of the sample. Sequenced material: blood. Receptors were obtained from a woman in her 30s with Graves' hyperthyroidism that later progressed to Graves' ophthalmopathy.

This sequence joins TRBV6-5 and TRBJ2-1, with 13 bases matching TRBD2. V lost 5 bases to trimming and J lost 0 bases; unmatched junction nucleotides: 10. Germline assignment: CDR1 MNHEY and CDR2 SVGAGI. CDR3 length equals 19 residues. CDR3 protein: CASSTLTSGRASSYNEQFF. The DNA of the CDR3 is TGTGCCAGCAGTACTCTAACTAGCGGGAGGGCTAGCTCCTACAATGAGCAGTTCTTC.

This clonotype occurred many times. A junction boundary mismatches the germline segment, possibly from a read error. V is TRBV7-7 and J is TRBJ2-3, with 8 bases aligning to TRBD1. CDR3 length: 15 amino acids. Per germline, CDR1 SSHAT and CDR2 FNYEAQ (reference sequence). In DNA form, the CDR3 reads TGTGCTAGCAGCCTCGGGGGACAGGTGCAAGATACGCAGTATTTT. It encodes CASSLGGQVQDTQYF.

With respect to this clonotype: A much larger clone lies a single base off, so this may be a read error. The V gene is TRBV2, the J gene TRBJ1-5, with TRBD1 identical over 8 bases. Trimming removed 2 bases from V and 9 bases from J; junction bases left unmatched: 6. Germline CDR1 is SNHLY and CDR2 is FYNNEI. CDR3 length: 14 residues. The CDR3 protein is CASSEQGAERPQHF. As DNA, the CDR3 is TGTGCCAGCAGTGAACAGGGGGCAGAGCGGCCCCAGCATTTT.

The table lists this clonotype with many counts. The V call is TRBV7-9, the J call TRBJ1-2, with a possible D match to TRBD1 (5 bases). The V and J ends lost 4 bases and 7 bases respectively, with 10 bases between them. The CDR3 has 12 residues. Per germline, CDR1 SEHNR and CDR2 FQNEAQ (reference sequence). CDR3 amino acids: CASSSGPLGYTF. The CDR3 bases are TGTGCCAGCAGCTCGGGACCCCTTGGCTACACCTTC. Based on the CDR3 plus reference TRBV7-9 and TRBJ1-2, the full variable domain is DTGVSQNPRHKITKRGQNVTFRCDPISEHNRLYWYRQTLGQGPEFLTYFQNEAQLEKSRLLSDRFSAERPKGSFSTLEIQRTEQGDSAMYLCASSSGPLGYTFGSGTRLTVV.

In this sample, this clonotype turned up many times. This chain uses TRBV2 with TRBJ2-7, with TRBD1 identical over 8 bases. This CDR3 comprises 14 residues. After removal of 2 bases from V and 9 bases from J, the junction contained 9 bases not matched to a gene. Germline assignment: CDR1 SNHLY and CDR2 FYNNEI. The CDR3 coding sequence is TGTGCCAGCAGTGAACATGGGGCAGGGGGCGGGCAGTACTTC. Its protein is CASSEHGAGGGQYF.

The chain couples TRBV2 to TRBJ2-1, with 11 bases aligning to TRBD2. The CDR3 is made up of 19 amino acids. With V trimmed by 3 bases and J by 7 bases, 17 bases remained unmatched. The germline V gene has CDR1 SNHLY and CDR2 FYNNEI. The chain's CDR3 is CASSDYRTSLAGGWNEQFF. CDR3 DNA sequence: TGTGCCAGCAGTGACTACCGAACGTCCCTAGCGGGAGGTTGGAATGAGCAGTTCTTC.

This clonotype was counted at least ten times. The chain uses TRBV7-2 and TRBJ2-5, with D tentatively TRBD2 (7 bases). Germline V gene sequence: CDR1 SGHTA, CDR2 FQGNSA. V lost 4 bases, J lost 6 bases, and 15 bases lay in between. This CDR3 is 14 amino acids long. The CDR3 DNA follows: TGTGCCAGCAGCTCCGGGACCGGGGGGCAGACCCAGTACTTC. As protein: CASSSGTGGQTQYF.

The genes are TRBV6-4 and TRBJ1-4; D gene uncertain. From germline, CDR1 is MRHNA and CDR2 SNTAGT. The CDR3 runs to 13 residues. V lost 7 bases to trimming and J lost 9 bases, with 15 bases between them. CDR3 protein: CASTLRLCKKLFF. Here the CDR3 DNA reads TGTGCCAGCACCCTGAGGTTATGTAAAAAACTGTTTTTT.

This clonotype came up many times. This chain uses TRBV30 with TRBJ2-3; D is uncertain. Germline V gene lookup returns CDR1 GTSNPN and CDR2 SVGIG (reference sequence). This CDR3 region has 14 residues. Trimming left V 0 bases short and J 0 bases short, with 7 bases between. CDR3 region: CAWSVLRSTDTQYF. For the CDR3, the DNA is TGTGCCTGGAGTGTACTTCGGAGCACAGATACGCAGTATTTT.

Many counts were recorded for this clonotype. The V gene is TRBV10-3, the J gene TRBJ2-7; D remains unclear. In germline, CDR1 is ENHRY, CDR2 SYGVKD. The CDR3 spans 13 residues. Between the trimmed V and J ends, which lost 2 bases and 4 bases, there was a span of 9 bases. DNA for the CDR3: TGTGCCATCAGTGAGGATAGGGCTTACGAGCAGTACTTC. Its protein product is CAISEDRAYEQYF.

This clonotype was recorded at least ten times. This rearrangement joins TRBV27 to TRBJ1-5; 10 positions agree with TRBD1. V shed 3 bases, J shed 2 bases, and the junction held 1 base outside the gene matches. The V gene's germline CDR1 is MNHEY and CDR2 SMNVEV (reference sequence). The CDR3 has 15 amino acids. For the CDR3, the DNA is TGTGCCAGCAGTTTCGGGACAGGGGGCAATCAGCCCCAGCATTTT. This gives the protein CASSFGTGGNQPQHF.

The sample holds many counts of this clonotype. The chain joins TRBV20-1 to TRBJ1-1, with a weak D call TRBD1 (6 bases). The CDR3 loop spans 14 amino acids. Deletions cut 5 bases from V and 1 base from J, with 14 bases between. In germline, CDR1 is DFQATT, CDR2 SNEGSKA (reference sequence). CDR3 sequence (DNA): TGCAGTGCTCGCGCCGGGACATCGAACACTGAAGCTTTCTTT. This sequence encodes CSARAGTSNTEAFF.

This clonotype was observed many times. The chain is built from TRBV28 and TRBJ2-6; possible D gene TRBD1, 5 bases. CDR3 length equals 16 residues. V was cut by 5 bases and J by 1 base, with 12 bases left in between. Germline V gene data show CDR1 as MDHEN and CDR2 as SYDVKM. The CDR3 region has the DNA TGTGCCAGCAGTCTAGACAGAACATCTGGGGCCAACGTCCTGACTTTC. It codes for CASSLDRTSGANVLTF.

This clonotype showed up many times. J is TRBJ1-5 and V is TRBV12-3 or TRBV12-4; D is unresolved. CDR3 length: 16 amino acids. Trimming shortened V by 4 bases and J by 2 bases, and 15 bases separated the two germline ends. Here the CDR3 reads CASSSSIGSGNQPQHF. The DNA of the CDR3 is TGTGCCAGCAGTTCTTCTATCGGGAGCGGCAATCAGCCCCAGCATTTT.

This clonotype was detected only a few times. The chain has TRBV9 and TRBJ1-3; 7 bases line up with TRBD1. The CDR3 spans 15 residues. Germline V CDR1 and CDR2: SGDLS, YYNGEE. Trimming removed 3 bases from V and 4 bases from J; junction bases left unmatched: 7. CDR3 DNA sequence: TGTGCCAGCAGCGCCCCTCAGGGGGTAGGAAACACCATATATTTT. Translating it yields CASSAPQGVGNTIYF.

The chain uses TRBV19 and TRBJ2-7; 9 positions agree with TRBD2. The CDR3 is made up of 16 amino acids. The germline V gene has CDR1 LNHDA and CDR2 SQIVND (reference sequence). V was clipped by 5 bases and J by 2 bases; unmatched bases: 10. The CDR3 nucleotides read TGTGCCAGTAGTGGTTTGACTAGCGGATCTACCTACGAGCAGTACTTC. Its translation is CASSGLTSGSTYEQYF.

This sequence joins TRBV20-1 and TRBJ1-1, with TRBD1 as a possible D gene (5 bases). Looked up from germline, CDR1 is DFQATT and CDR2 is SNEGSKA (reference sequence). V was shortened by 6 bases and J by 10 bases, with 24 bases between the two germline ends. The CDR3 length is 14 residues. CDR3 bases: TGCAGTGCCTTAGGCCGGTCGGGACCTTCGGGAGCTTTCTTT. Translated: CSALGRSGPSGAFF.

This clonotype appeared many times. The chain has TRBV7-3 and TRBJ2-2; D perhaps matches TRBD1 (6 bases). The CDR3 has 15 residues. Per germline, CDR1 SGHTA and CDR2 FQGTGA. The ends were cut back, 5 bases at V and 1 base at J, with 11 bases in the middle. As DNA, the CDR3 is TGTGCCAGCAGCCCTCAGACAGGGAACACCGGGGAGCTGTTTTTT. Translating it yields CASSPQTGNTGELFF.

This clonotype was detected ten times or more. This rearrangement joins TRBV28 to TRBJ1-1, with a tentative D call TRBD1 (5 bases). Looked up from germline, CDR1 is MDHEN and CDR2 is SYDVKM. This CDR3 contains 15 residues. V was cut by 6 bases and J by 0 bases, with 14 bases left in between. The DNA of the CDR3 is TGTGCCAGCAGGACCGCCTCAGGGCTGAACACTGAAGCTTTCTTT. It specifies CASRTASGLNTEAFF. The complete variable domain, with remaining parts taken from reference TRBV28 and TRBJ1-1, reads DVKVTQSSRYLVKRTGEKVFLECVQDMDHENMFWYRQDPGLGLRLIYFSYDVKMKEKGDIPEGYSVSREKKERFSLILESASTNQTSMYLCASRTASGLNTEAFFGQGTRLTVV.

This sequence joins TRBV6-1 and TRBJ1-4; no definite D call. V was cut by 6 bases and J by 0 bases, with 11 bases left in between. CDR3 length equals 15 residues. Per the germline V gene, CDR1 is MNHNS and CDR2 is SASEGT. The CDR3 sequence is CASSPTVPTNEKLFF. The CDR3 bases are TGTGCCAGCAGCCCAACAGTTCCAACTAATGAAAAACTGTTTTTT.

This clonotype was counted a single time. The rearrangement joins TRBV6-1 to TRBJ2-2, with 9 bases aligning to TRBD2. V lost 7 bases, J lost 7 bases, and 10 bases stayed unmatched. Per the germline V gene, CDR1 is MNHNS and CDR2 is SASEGT. The CDR3 length is 15 residues. The CDR3 protein is CASIGLAGVVGELFF. The CDR3, as DNA: TGTGCCAGCATTGGGTTAGCGGGAGTTGTCGGGGAGCTGTTTTTT.

As to this clonotype: An end of the junction does not agree with germline; a read error may underlie this. V is TRBV20-1 and J is TRBJ2-2; D is perhaps TRBD2 (6 bases). Germline assignment: CDR1 DFQATT and CDR2 SNEGSKA (reference sequence). This CDR3 contains 14 residues. The CDR3 DNA reads as TGCAGTGCTAGAGTTGGGACTGACTACGGGGAGCCGTTTTTT. Its protein product is CSARVGTDYGEPFF.

A note on this clonotype: Being one base from a much bigger clone, this may be a read error. The gene calls are TRBV27 and TRBJ1-1; D perhaps matches TRBD1 (5 bases). The CDR3 spans 13 residues. From germline, CDR1 is MNHEY and CDR2 SMNVEV (reference sequence). Written as DNA, the CDR3 is TGTACCAGCACCCCCCCCGGGGGGATTGAAGCTTTCTTT. This encodes CTSTPPGGIEAFF.

This clonotype has a count of ten or more. The rearrangement links TRBV12-3 or TRBV12-4 to TRBJ2-7; D may be TRBD1 (5 bases). This CDR3 has 14 amino acids. With 8 bases removed from V and 0 bases from J, the gap between germline ends came to 14 bases. The DNA of the CDR3 is TGTGCCAGCCTCCCTGGACATAGCTCCTACGAGCAGTACTTC. This translates into CASLPGHSSYEQYF.

This clonotype was seen a handful of times. This chain links TRBV4-1 with TRBJ2-3; D is ambiguous. Between the trimmed V and J ends, which lost 4 bases and 3 bases, there was a span of 17 bases. The germline V gene encodes CDR1 MGHRA and CDR2 YSYEKL. CDR3 size: 16 residues. Written as DNA, the CDR3 is TGCGCCAGCAGCCCCAGGACCTCCGACGGGACAGATACGCAGTATTTT. Its translation: CASSPRTSDGTDTQYF.

The table lists this clonotype with many counts. The gene calls are TRBV20-1 and TRBJ1-5, with D possibly matching TRBD1 (5 bases). Germline V gives CDR1 DFQATT, CDR2 SNEGSKA (reference sequence). The length of the CDR3 is 11 residues. V shed 3 bases and J shed 7 bases, with 7 bases lying between them. The CDR3 nucleotides are TGCAGTGCTAGTGGGGGGCAGCCCCAGCATTTT. Amino acid sequence: CSASGGQPQHF.

This rearrangement joins TRBV27 to TRBJ2-1; no reliable D call. The CDR3 spans 15 residues. Trimming removed 2 bases at V and 0 bases at J, with 8 bases between. The V gene's germline CDR1 is MNHEY and CDR2 SMNVEV (reference sequence). The CDR3 sequence is CASSLEYSSYNEQFF. The CDR3 nucleotides read TGTGCCAGCAGTTTAGAATACAGCTCCTACAATGAGCAGTTCTTC.

This clonotype was observed a handful of times. The CDR3 region has the DNA TGTGCCAGCAGTTTGAGGCAGGGGGCCTCGAAAAACACTGAAGCTTTCTTT. Protein sequence: CASSLRQGASKNTEAFF. This chain links TRBV27 with TRBJ1-1, with 8 positions matching TRBD1. With V trimmed by 3 bases and J by 2 bases, 11 bases remained unmatched. The germline V gene has CDR1 MNHEY and CDR2 SMNVEV (reference sequence). This CDR3 is 17 amino acids long.

Comments on this clonotype: With a much larger clone just one base away, this may be a read error. The CDR3 DNA sequence: TGTGCCAGCAGTTACACGGGTGAGCAGTACTTC. Residues: CASSYTGEQYF. This chain joins TRBV6-2 or TRBV6-3 and TRBJ2-7; no clear D gene. Germline V lookup: CDR1 MNHEY, CDR2 SVGEGT. The CDR3 spans 11 residues. Trimming left V 2 bases short and J 7 bases short, with 6 bases between.

The table lists this clonotype with a few counts. V is TRBV7-9 and J is TRBJ2-3, with 7 bases lining up with TRBD2. Germline values: CDR1 SEHNR, CDR2 FQNEAQ (reference sequence). This CDR3 has 13 residues. V shed 8 bases, J shed 5 bases, and the junction held 7 bases outside the gene matches. The chain's CDR3 is CASSGLAVDTQYF. The CDR3 region has the DNA TGTGCCAGCTCGGGGCTAGCGGTAGATACGCAGTATTTT.

The V call is TRBV6-1, the J call TRBJ1-2; the D is unclear. Germline CDR1 MNHNS, CDR2 SASEGT. CDR3 length: 12 residues. Trimming removed 2 bases from V and 7 bases from J, with 8 bases in between. The CDR3 sequence: CASSELVAGYTF. CDR3 nucleotides: TGTGCCAGCAGTGAACTGGTGGCTGGCTACACCTTC.

The chain has TRBV20-1 and TRBJ2-1; 8 nucleotides match TRBD2. J was trimmed by 0 bases and V by 7 bases; bases with no gene match: 2. Germline CDR1 is DFQATT and CDR2 is SNEGSKA (reference sequence). This CDR3 has 13 residues. CDR3 sequence reads: CSGGTSSYNEQFF. Written as DNA, the CDR3 is TGCAGTGGGGGGACTAGCTCCTACAATGAGCAGTTCTTC.